The 9 T cell receptor beta chains listed next were all sequenced from one sample in a study of blood T cell repertoires in COVID-19. Method: immunoSEQ multiplex PCR; TCRdb's copy keeps in-frame clones and lacks some. The sample lists approximately 50,000 clones, roughly 80% occurring once. The sequencing sample was made of peripheral blood. Receptors were obtained from a man in his 70s with active COVID-19.

The rearrangement uses TRBV2 and TRBJ2-4; 8 bases map to TRBD2. Unmatched junction bases numbered 5, after V lost 2 bases and J lost 11 bases. CDR1 and CDR2 from the germline V gene are SNHLY and FYNNEI. The CDR3 has 13 amino acids. The CDR3 DNA is TGTGCCAGCAGTGAATTCCAGCGGGAGCTTCAGTACTTC. This gives the protein CASSEFQRELQYF.

This clone has a handful of counts. This rearrangement joins TRBV19 to TRBJ1-1; possibly TRBD1 for D (5 bases). Looked up from germline, CDR1 is LNHDA and CDR2 is SQIVND (reference sequence). The length of the CDR3 is 15 residues. V was shortened by 1 base and J by 1 base, with 10 bases between the two germline ends. CDR3 nucleotide sequence: TGTGCCAGTAGTATAGGGGGGGGAACGAACACTGAAGCTTTCTTT. Amino acid sequence: CASSIGGGTNTEAFF.

The genes are TRBV18 and TRBJ2-7, with 10 bases aligning to TRBD2. The germline V gene has CDR1 KGHSH and CDR2 LQKENI. CDR3 length: 15 amino acids. V was pared by 2 bases and J by 6 bases, with 7 bases of the junction left unmatched. The CDR3 sequence: CASSPGSGRALEQYF. The CDR3 DNA reads TGTGCCAGCTCACCAGGGAGCGGGAGGGCCCTCGAGCAGTACTTC.

This clone occurred a few times. CDR3 nucleotide sequence: TGTGCCAGCAGCCAAAGCGGGGGGAATGAGCAGTTCTTC. This translates into CASSQSGGNEQFF. This sequence joins TRBV3-1 (or the pseudogene TRBV3-2) and TRBJ2-1, with 9 bases lining up with TRBD2. Germline-derived CDR1 and CDR2 are LGHDT and YNNKEL (reference sequence). Trimming cost V 2 bases and J 7 bases; bases outside gene matches: 0. The CDR3 has 13 amino acids.

J is TRBJ1-3 and V is TRBV4-3; 7 nucleotides align to TRBD1. The CDR3 covers 17 residues. Trimming removed 0 bases from V and 0 bases from J; junction bases left unmatched: 5. Germline V lookup: CDR1 LGHNA, CDR2 YSLEER. The CDR3 protein is CASSQDIRDSSGNTIYF. The CDR3, as DNA: TGCGCCAGCAGCCAAGATATTCGGGACAGCTCTGGAAACACCATATATTTT.

This chain links TRBV30 with TRBJ2-3; 10 positions agree with TRBD1. The CDR3 totals 15 residues. Germline V CDR1 and CDR2: GTSNPN, SVGIG (reference sequence). With V trimmed by 1 base and J by 0 bases, 1 base remained unmatched. In DNA form, the CDR3 reads TGTGCCTGGAGTGCGGGACAGGGGAGCACAGATACGCAGTATTTT. Translation: CAWSAGQGSTDTQYF.

The chain uses TRBV2 and TRBJ1-1, with 7 bases lining up with TRBD1. V lost 5 bases, J lost 0 bases, and 3 bases stayed unmatched. The CDR3 runs to 14 residues. Per the germline V gene, CDR1 is SNHLY and CDR2 is FYNNEI. DNA for the CDR3: TGTGCCAGCAGTCGACAGGGTATGAACACTGAAGCTTTCTTT. Its translation: CASSRQGMNTEAFF.

The chain is built from TRBV29-1 and TRBJ2-1; D ambiguous. Germline-derived CDR1 and CDR2 are SQVTM and ANQGSEA. V lost 5 bases and J 2 bases, leaving 7 bases between the germline ends. The CDR3 is 12 residues long. The chain's CDR3 is CSVRYAYNEQFF. In DNA form, the CDR3 reads TGCAGCGTTCGGTACGCCTACAATGAGCAGTTCTTC.

The J gene is TRBJ1-3, the V gene TRBV7-2; D is ambiguous. Germline CDR1 reads SGHTA; CDR2 reads FQGNSA. The CDR3 totals 15 residues. Between the trimmed V and J ends, which lost 1 base and 0 bases, there was a span of 7 bases. CDR3 in amino acids: CASSLGTGSGNTIYF. CDR3 sequence (DNA): TGTGCCAGCAGCTTAGGCACCGGCTCTGGAAACACCATATATTTT.